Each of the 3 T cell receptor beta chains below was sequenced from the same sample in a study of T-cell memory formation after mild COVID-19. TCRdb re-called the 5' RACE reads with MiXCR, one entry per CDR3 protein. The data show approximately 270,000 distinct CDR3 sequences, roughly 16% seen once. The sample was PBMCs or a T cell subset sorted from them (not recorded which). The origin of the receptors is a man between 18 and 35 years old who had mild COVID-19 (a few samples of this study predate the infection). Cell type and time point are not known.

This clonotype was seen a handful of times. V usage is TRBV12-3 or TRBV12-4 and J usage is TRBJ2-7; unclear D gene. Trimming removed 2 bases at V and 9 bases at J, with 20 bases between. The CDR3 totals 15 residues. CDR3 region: CASSLPGDRRCSQYV. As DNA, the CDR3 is TGTGCCAGCAGTTTACCAGGCGACCGTAGGTGCTCGCAGTACGTC.

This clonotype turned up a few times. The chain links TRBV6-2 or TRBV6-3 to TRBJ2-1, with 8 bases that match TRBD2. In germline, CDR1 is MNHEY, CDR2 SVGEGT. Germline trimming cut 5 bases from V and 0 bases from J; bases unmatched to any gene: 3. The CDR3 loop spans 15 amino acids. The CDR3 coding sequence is TGTGCCAGCAGTAAAAGCGGGGGCTCCTACAATGAGCAGTTCTTC. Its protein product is CASSKSGGSYNEQFF.

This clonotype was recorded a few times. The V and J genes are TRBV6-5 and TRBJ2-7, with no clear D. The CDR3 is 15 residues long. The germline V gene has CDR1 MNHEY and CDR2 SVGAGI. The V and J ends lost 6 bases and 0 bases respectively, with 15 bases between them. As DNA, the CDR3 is TGTGCCAGCAGCCCCACAAGGACGGGCTCCTACGAGCAGTACTTC. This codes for CASSPTRTGSYEQYF.